The 19 T cell receptor beta chains in this list originate from one sample, sequenced in a study of blood T cell repertoires in COVID-19. Only in-frame clones appear in the TCRdb table, and some are missing; sequencing was by immunoSEQ multiplex PCR. The data show about 210,000 clones, with 70% to 90% seen just once and 4% to 6% held by the top ten. Sequencing was carried out using peripheral blood. Receptor source: a woman in her 40s with acute or convalescent COVID-19.

The V and J genes are TRBV3-1 (or the pseudogene TRBV3-2) and TRBJ2-3, with 9 bases aligning to TRBD1. V trimming: 4 bases; J trimming: 5 bases; junction bases outside the gene matches: 4. CDR1 is LGHDT, CDR2 YNNKEL, per germline (reference sequence). The CDR3 covers 14 residues. The CDR3: CASSLTGGKDTQYF. CDR3 DNA: TGTGCCAGCAGCCTCACAGGGGGCAAAGATACGCAGTATTTT.

This clone appeared once. V gene TRBV10-3 combines with J gene TRBJ2-2, with 8 bases lining up with TRBD2. Germline lookup yields CDR1 ENHRY and CDR2 SYGVKD. The CDR3 has 15 amino acids. The CDR3 bases are TGTGCGACCAAAGGGACGGGGGGGCAAGTCGGGGAGCTGTTTTTT. This translates into CATKGTGGQVGELFF.

The chain recombines TRBV2 with TRBJ1-1, with unresolved D. The CDR3 is 15 residues long. The germline V gene encodes CDR1 SNHLY and CDR2 FYNNEI. Trimming removed 5 bases from V and 4 bases from J, with 17 bases in between. This CDR3 reads CASSPRQAGVTEAFF. The CDR3 DNA follows: TGTGCCAGCAGTCCCCGGCAGGCGGGCGTCACTGAAGCTTTCTTT.

This chain uses TRBV12-2 with TRBJ1-2; the table's D call, TRBD1, was not checked against the DNA. TRBV12-2 is listed as a pseudogene. The CDR3 length is 15 residues. CDR3 in amino acids: CASRLDPGQNYGYTF. CDR3 DNA sequence: TGTGCAAGTCGCTTAGATCCAGGACAGAACTATGGCTACACCTTC.

The chain uses TRBV7-9 and TRBJ1-1; TRBD1 matches 9 bases. Germline CDR1 and CDR2: SEHNR and FQNEAQ (reference sequence). Trimming cost V 4 bases and J 1 base; bases outside gene matches: 7. The CDR3 covers 16 residues. For the CDR3, the DNA is TGTGCCAGCAGCTACCGGGACAGGGCGCCGAACACTGAAGCTTTCTTT. It yields the protein CASSYRDRAPNTEAFF.

The gene calls are TRBV10-1 and TRBJ2-5, with 8 positions matching TRBD1. V trimming: 0 bases; J trimming: 7 bases; junction bases outside the gene matches: 4. This CDR3 has 14 residues. Per the germline V gene, CDR1 is WNHNN and CDR2 is SYGVQD (reference sequence). In nucleotides, the CDR3 is TGCGCCAGCAGTGAGTCGCAGGGGGCAGGGACCCAGTACTTC. Translated, it gives CASSESQGAGTQYF.

The rearrangement joins TRBV2 to TRBJ1-2, with 10 bases fitting TRBD1. The CDR3 has 17 residues. V lost 5 bases, J lost 2 bases, and 11 bases stayed unmatched. Per the germline V gene, CDR1 is SNHLY and CDR2 is FYNNEI. The CDR3 DNA reads TGTGCCAGCAGTCCGGACAGGGGGAGAGTAGGGAACTATGGCTACACCTTC. The encoded protein is CASSPDRGRVGNYGYTF.

This rearrangement joins TRBV18 to TRBJ1-2, with D unresolved. The CDR3 sequence is 16 residues long. V gave up 3 bases and J gave up 4 bases, with 18 bases separating them. From germline, CDR1 is KGHSH and CDR2 LQKENI. CDR3 region: CASSPKAGPSPYGYTF. CDR3 nucleotides: TGTGCCAGCTCACCGAAGGCAGGTCCCTCCCCCTATGGCTACACCTTC.

The chain links TRBV4-1 to TRBJ2-2, with 8 bases identical to TRBD2. This CDR3 has 19 residues. The ends lost 4 bases at V and 4 bases at J; junction bases unmatched: 17. CDR1 and CDR2 from the germline V gene are MGHRA and YSYEKL. The chain's CDR3 is CASSRWFGGARSSTGELFF. The CDR3 nucleotides read TGCGCCAGCAGCCGGTGGTTCGGGGGGGCTCGTTCGAGCACCGGGGAGCTGTTTTTT.

The V gene is TRBV30, the J gene TRBJ2-7, with TRBD1 identical over 7 bases. The junction had 6 bases not matched to a gene; V was cut back by 7 bases and J by 0 bases. CDR1 and CDR2 from the germline V gene are GTSNPN and SVGIG (reference sequence). The CDR3 contains 13 residues. CDR3: CASAWDSSYEQYV. CDR3 nucleotides: TGTGCCTCCGCATGGGACAGCTCCTACGAGCAGTACGTC.

The chain combines TRBV19 with TRBJ2-2; 8 positions match TRBD1. The CDR3 contains 15 residues. After removal of 3 bases from V and 5 bases from J, the junction contained 5 bases not matched to a gene. CDR1 is LNHDA, CDR2 SQIVND, per germline (reference sequence). The CDR3 region has the DNA TGTGCCAGTAGTATGTGGACAGGGCATACCGGGGAGCTGTTTTTT. Protein sequence: CASSMWTGHTGELFF.

Only a few counts were recorded for this clone. The V gene is TRBV5-1, the J gene TRBJ1-3; D not certain. CDR3 length equals 15 residues. Germline lookup yields CDR1 SGHRS and CDR2 YFSETQ. The V gene lost 0 bases and the J gene lost 0 bases, with 7 bases spanning the gap. CDR3 sequence: CASSLGHTSGNTIYF. For the CDR3, the DNA is TGCGCCAGCAGCTTGGGGCATACCTCTGGAAACACCATATATTTT.

The V gene is TRBV6-5, the J gene TRBJ1-1; weak D call: TRBD1 (6 bases). Trimming stripped 5 bases from V and 4 bases from J, with 11 bases between. Germline-derived CDR1 and CDR2 are MNHEY and SVGAGI. The length of the CDR3 is 13 residues. The CDR3: CASSTGNPTEAFF. The CDR3, as DNA: TGTGCCAGCAGTACAGGGAACCCCACTGAAGCTTTCTTT.

The sample holds a few counts of this clone. The gene calls are TRBV6-4 and TRBJ1-2; 9 bases fit TRBD1. The CDR3 is 15 amino acids. CDR1 and CDR2 from the germline V gene are MRHNA and SNTAGT. With V trimmed by 0 bases and J by 8 bases, 7 bases remained unmatched. CDR3 sequence (DNA): TGTGCCAGCAGTGACTCTGGGACAGGGAAGGACGGCTACACCTTC. It is translated as CASSDSGTGKDGYTF.

This clone was detected once. The rearrangement uses TRBV5-6 and TRBJ1-2; TRBD1 agrees at 7 bases. Trimming took 3 bases from V and 3 from J; bases not matched to a gene: 8. The CDR3 has 15 amino acids. Germline V gene sequence: CDR1 SGHDT, CDR2 YYEEEE. CDR3 in amino acids: CASSSPSGGHYGYTF. CDR3 DNA: TGTGCCAGCAGCTCGCCGTCAGGGGGACACTATGGCTACACCTTC. The full variable domain, rest sourced from reference TRBV5-6 and TRBJ1-2, is DAGVTQSPTHLIKTRGQQVTLRCSPKSGHDTVSWYQQALGQGPQFIFQYYEEEERQRGNFPDRFSGHQFPNYSSELNVNALLLGDSALYLCASSSPSGGHYGYTFGSGTRLTVV.

This chain joins TRBV14 and TRBJ2-1, with D maybe TRBD2 (6 bases). Per germline, CDR1 SGHDN and CDR2 FVKESK. V lost 7 bases to trimming and J lost 4 bases, with 14 bases between them. This CDR3 region has 14 residues. CDR3 in DNA: TGTGCCAGCACTGCGATTAGCGGATACAATGAGCAGTTCTTC. Translated: CASTAISGYNEQFF.

The chain employs TRBV6-5 and TRBJ2-7; tentatively, D is TRBD2 (7 bases). The CDR3 is 14 residues long. Germline V gene sequence: CDR1 MNHEY, CDR2 SVGAGI. V gave up 6 bases and J gave up 2 bases, with 14 bases separating them. CDR3 region: CASREGGAAYEQYV. CDR3 DNA: TGTGCCAGCAGGGAGGGGGGGGCCGCCTACGAGCAGTACGTC.

The chain couples TRBV25-1 to TRBJ1-1, with D possibly matching TRBD1 (5 bases). With 5 bases removed from V and 0 bases from J, the gap between germline ends came to 10 bases. Germline loops: CDR1 MGHDK, CDR2 SYGVNS. The CDR3 extends over 14 amino acids. DNA of the CDR3: TGTGCCAGCAGTCCCCCAGGGATGAACACTGAAGCTTTCTTT. Translated, it gives CASSPPGMNTEAFF.

The gene calls are TRBV5-6 and TRBJ2-1; the D is unclear. From germline, CDR1 is SGHDT and CDR2 YYEEEE. The CDR3 spans 13 residues. Trimming removed 0 bases at V and 8 bases at J, with 9 bases between. Here the CDR3 DNA reads TGTGCCAGCAGCTTGGCCCAGGCGTATGAGCAGTTCTTC. This translates into CASSLAQAYEQFF. The full variable domain, in which reference TRBV5-6 and TRBJ2-1 provide the parts outside the CDR3, is DAGVTQSPTHLIKTRGQQVTLRCSPKSGHDTVSWYQQALGQGPQFIFQYYEEEERQRGNFPDRFSGHQFPNYSSELNVNALLLGDSALYLCASSLAQAYEQFFGPGTRLTVL.